The 10 T cell receptor beta chains below were found in one sample sequenced in a study of blood T cell repertoires in COVID-19 (dated by TCRdb to about 2020). The library was built by means of the immunoSEQ multiplex PCR assay. TCRdb retrieved this table from immuneACCESS and kept in-frame rearrangements only. Not all clones are present; in checked studies, unresolved V genes account for under half, and no reason is known for the remainder. The sample table lists hundreds of thousands of clones, 85% of them with a count of one. 1.5% to 2% of the sample is in the top ten clones. Source material: PBMCs or T cells enriched from blood (not recorded which). All receptors come from a woman aged 25 to 39 who had been exposed to COVID-19.

Written as DNA, the CDR3 is TGTGCCAGTACCCCACAGAAGCTGAACACTGAAGCTTTCTTT. Residues: CASTPQKLNTEAFF. J is TRBJ1-1 and V is TRBV19; D ambiguous. Germline V CDR1 and CDR2: LNHDA, SQIVND (reference sequence). The CDR3 totals 14 residues. Trimming removed 7 bases at V and 0 bases at J, with 12 bases between.

The J gene is TRBJ1-2, the V gene TRBV2, with 9 bases aligning to TRBD1. Trimming at V came to 4 bases and at J to 6 bases, leaving 9 bases not matched to a gene. Per germline, CDR1 SNHLY and CDR2 FYNNEI. This CDR3 has 15 amino acids. CDR3 sequence: CASSVNRGRTHGYTF. CDR3 sequence (DNA): TGTGCCAGCAGTGTTAACAGGGGGCGGACTCATGGCTACACCTTC.

This chain joins TRBV11-3 and TRBJ1-1; D is ambiguous. The CDR3 has 14 amino acids. V dropped 3 bases and J dropped 1 base, with 9 bases sitting between them. The germline V gene has CDR1 SGHNT and CDR2 YENEEA. CDR3: CASSFSGRNTEAFF. The CDR3, as DNA: TGTGCCAGCAGCTTCTCCGGGAGGAACACTGAAGCTTTCTTT.

CDR3 sequence (DNA): TGCGCCAGCAGCCAAGTTGGGACAGGCTATCAGCCCCAGCATTTT. The encoded protein is CASSQVGTGYQPQHF. The V call is TRBV4-1, the J call TRBJ1-5; 8 nucleotides line up with TRBD1. Germline V gene sequence: CDR1 MGHRA, CDR2 YSYEKL. V gave up 1 base and J gave up 5 bases; unmatched junction bases: 4. The CDR3 length is 15 residues.

The V call is TRBV7-2, the J call TRBJ1-2; the D gene is possibly TRBD1 (5 bases). The V gene lost 5 bases and the J gene lost 8 bases, with 15 bases spanning the gap. Per germline, CDR1 SGHTA and CDR2 FQGNSA. This CDR3 is 13 amino acids long. CDR3 DNA sequence: TGTGCCAGCAGCCGGCTAGGGGCAGACGGCTACACCTTC. It translates to CASSRLGADGYTF.

This rearrangement joins TRBV19 to TRBJ2-3; D remains ambiguous. CDR1 is LNHDA and CDR2 is SQIVND in the germline V gene (reference sequence). Trimming cost V 5 bases and J 6 bases, with 9 bases left between them. This CDR3 has 12 residues. The CDR3 bases are TGTGCCAGTAGTCCGACACAGGATACGCAGTATTTT. Encoded protein: CASSPTQDTQYF.

The chain uses TRBV20-1 and TRBJ1-5, with a possible D match to TRBD1 (6 bases). Trimming removed 6 bases from V and 5 bases from J, with 8 bases in between. The CDR3 contains 11 residues. Germline V gene sequence: CDR1 DFQATT, CDR2 SNEGSKA (reference sequence). The CDR3 nucleotides are TGCAGTGCAGGGGGACATCAGCCCCAGCATTTT. Translating gives CSAGGHQPQHF.

The rearrangement links TRBV5-1 to TRBJ2-5, with D perhaps matching TRBD1 (5 bases). This CDR3 spans 15 amino acids. Germline loops: CDR1 SGHRS, CDR2 YFSETQ. V lost 2 bases, J lost 7 bases, and 18 bases lay in between. CDR3 sequence: CASSFTESITGTQYF. The CDR3 DNA reads TGCGCCAGCAGCTTTACGGAATCCATCACAGGGACCCAGTACTTC.

The gene calls are TRBV5-1 and TRBJ2-7; 10 positions match TRBD2. The length of the CDR3 is 17 residues. Trimming removed 4 bases from V and 6 bases from J; junction bases left unmatched: 16. Looked up from germline, CDR1 is SGHRS and CDR2 is YFSETQ. The CDR3 sequence: CASSVAGTSAFVLEQYF. CDR3 coding DNA: TGCGCCAGCAGCGTGGCCGGGACTAGCGCCTTCGTTCTCGAGCAGTACTTC.

V and J are TRBV25-1 and TRBJ1-2; TRBD1 aligns across 7 bases. V lost 3 bases, J lost 7 bases, and 5 bases stayed unmatched. This CDR3 contains 13 residues. The germline CDR1 and CDR2 sequences are MGHDK and SYGVNS. DNA of the CDR3: TGTGCCAGCAGTGATAGTTACAGGGGTGGCTACACCTTC. It translates to CASSDSYRGGYTF.